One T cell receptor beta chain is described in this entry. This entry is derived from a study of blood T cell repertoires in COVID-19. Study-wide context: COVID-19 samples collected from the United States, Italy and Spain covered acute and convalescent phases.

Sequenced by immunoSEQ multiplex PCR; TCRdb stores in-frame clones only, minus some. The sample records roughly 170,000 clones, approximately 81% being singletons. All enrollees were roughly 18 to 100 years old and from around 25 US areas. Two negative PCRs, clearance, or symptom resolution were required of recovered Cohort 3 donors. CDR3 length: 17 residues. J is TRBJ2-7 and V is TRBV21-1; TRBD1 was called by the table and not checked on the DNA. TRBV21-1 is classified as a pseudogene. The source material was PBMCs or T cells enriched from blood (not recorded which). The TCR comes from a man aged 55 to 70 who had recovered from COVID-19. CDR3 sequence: CASSKEAFPGQSYEQYF. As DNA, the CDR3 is TGTGCCAGCAGCAAAGAGGCGTTCCCGGGACAGTCCTACGAGCAGTACTTC.